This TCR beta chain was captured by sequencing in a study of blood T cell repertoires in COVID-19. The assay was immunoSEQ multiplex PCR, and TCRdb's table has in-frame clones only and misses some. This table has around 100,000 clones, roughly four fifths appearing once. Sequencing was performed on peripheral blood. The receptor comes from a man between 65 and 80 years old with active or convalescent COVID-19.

In DNA, the CDR3 is TGTGCCAGCATTCGGGACAGGGTTGCTAATGAGCAGTTCTTC. This encodes CASIRDRVANEQFF. This rearrangement joins TRBV27 to TRBJ2-1; 9 nucleotides agree with TRBD1. Germline V CDR1 and CDR2: MNHEY, SMNVEV (reference sequence). V lost 7 bases, J lost 7 bases, and 8 bases stayed unmatched. CDR3 length: 14 amino acids.